This TCR beta chain was captured by sequencing in a study of cytomegalovirus exposure and HLA in healthy donors. Study-wide points: A later analysis associated some 18,000 TCR beta sequences with HLA alleles at a 0.05 false discovery rate. In a later analysis, an Asian-associated ancestry cluster reportedly showed fewer N-insertions than the approximately 660-donor mean.

PCR involved 60 Vbeta and 13 Jbeta primers. The table came from immunoSEQ multiplex PCR; TCRdb's copy has only in-frame clones and leaves some out. The profile shows under 200,000 clones, 80% of them singletons. For this clone: Its target is unknown.

V lost 2 bases and J 0 bases, leaving 8 bases between the germline ends. The CDR3 sequence is 14 residues long. Germline CDR1 is SGHTS and CDR2 is YDEGEE. Material: PBMCs. The rearrangement links TRBV5-8 to TRBJ1-1; D is unclear. The receptor comes from a male donor in good health and CMV-seropositive. The CDR3 region has the DNA TGTGCCAGCAGCTTATTCCCATTGAACACTGAAGCTTTCTTT. It specifies CASSLFPLNTEAFF.